The 2 T cell receptor beta chains reported below all come from one sample, sequenced in a study of shared clonotypes between healthy human individuals. Profiling relied on immunoSEQ multiplex PCR, and the TCRdb table lists in-frame clones only, not all of them. The sample holds 490,000 or so clones; about 79% are singletons and the top ten take 10% to 15%. The material sequenced was PBMCs. Source of these receptors: a woman in her thirties or forties in good health. Some clones in this sample may be carry-over from other donors' samples.

The chain has TRBV30 and TRBJ2-1; 8 positions match TRBD2. V shed 0 bases, J shed 7 bases, and the junction held 14 bases outside the gene matches. The CDR3 covers 17 residues. Germline V gene lookup returns CDR1 GTSNPN and CDR2 SVGIG (reference sequence). The CDR3 sequence: CAWSVLNGRASGNEQFF. The CDR3 DNA reads TGTGCCTGGAGTGTACTGAACGGGAGGGCCTCGGGGAATGAGCAGTTCTTC. Looking up the rest from reference TRBV30 and TRBJ2-1 gives the full variable domain: SQTIHQWPATLVQPVGSPLSLECTVEGTSNPNLYWYRQAAGRGLQLLFYSVGIGQISSEVPQNLSASRPQDRQFILSSKKLLLSDSGFYLCAWSVLNGRASGNEQFFGPGTRLTVL.

The chain uses TRBV27 and TRBJ2-2; D uncertain. V lost 6 bases to trimming and J lost 8 bases, with 13 bases between them. The CDR3 sequence is 13 residues long. Germline-derived CDR1 and CDR2 are MNHEY and SMNVEV (reference sequence). CDR3 region: CASSLPHGGELFF. DNA of the CDR3: TGTGCCAGCAGCTTACCCCACGGGGGGGAGCTGTTTTTT.